These 21 T cell receptor beta chains were sequenced from one sample in a study of shared clonotypes between healthy human individuals. Repertoires were generated with immunoSEQ multiplex PCR, while TCRdb's copy carries only in-frame clones and drops some. This sample carries about 1.1 million clones, approximately 80% of them seen once, and the ten largest clones take 0.89%. What was sequenced was memory CD4+ T cells from PBMCs. Described subset: CD45RA-negative fraction. The receptors originated from a man younger than 35 in good health. Some clones in this sample may be carry-over from other donors' samples.

Written as DNA, the CDR3 is TGTGCCACCAGCACCCCTCGGAGGGACGAGCAGTACTTC. Residues: CATSTPRRDEQYF. This chain links TRBV15 with TRBJ2-7; D possibly corresponds to TRBD2 (6 bases). The germline V gene encodes CDR1 LNHNV and CDR2 YYDKDF (reference sequence). This CDR3 region has 13 residues. Trimming stripped 4 bases from V and 5 bases from J, with 12 bases between.

This clone was counted many times. Additional DNA sequences in this sample encode the identical CDR3. The V call is TRBV27, the J call TRBJ2-7; TRBD2 matches 9 bases. Germline CDR1 reads MNHEY; CDR2 reads SMNVEV (reference sequence). There are 15 residues in the CDR3. Trimming at V came to 3 bases and at J to 3 bases, leaving 6 bases not matched to a gene. CDR3 nucleotides: TGTGCCAGCAGTTTTGTGGGCGGGGGGGGCTACGAGCAGTACTTC. Its translation is CASSFVGGGGYEQYF.

The V and J genes are TRBV21-1 and TRBJ1-4; TRBD1 was called by the table and not checked on the DNA. TRBV21-1 is described as a pseudogene. The CDR3 extends over 20 amino acids. This chain's CDR3 is CASSKTPIPFRGLGNEKLFF. The CDR3 nucleotides read TGTGCCAGCAGCAAAACCCCTATTCCCTTCAGGGGGCTTGGTAATGAAAAACTGTTTTTT.

The CDR3 here is CASSYFRDFYGYTF. The CDR3 DNA reads TGTGCCAGCAGTTACTTCAGGGACTTCTATGGCTACACCTTC. The genes are TRBV6-5 and TRBJ1-2; D perhaps matches TRBD1 (5 bases). Germline CDR1 reads MNHEY; CDR2 reads SVGAGI. V was shortened by 1 base and J by 4 bases, with 10 bases between the two germline ends. The CDR3 sequence is 14 residues long.

The rearrangement uses TRBV2 and TRBJ2-3; TRBD2 matches at 7 bases. The CDR3 runs 15 residues. V trimming: 1 base; J trimming: 10 bases; junction bases outside the gene matches: 11. CDR1 and CDR2 (germline): SNHLY, FYNNEI. The CDR3 spells CASSEEWTRSVSQYF. The CDR3 DNA reads TGTGCCAGCAGTGAAGAATGGACTAGGAGTGTCTCGCAGTATTTT.

The chain has TRBV7-9 and TRBJ2-1, with D possibly matching TRBD2 (6 bases). Germline loops: CDR1 SEHNR, CDR2 FQNEAQ (reference sequence). The CDR3 spans 16 residues. Between the trimmed V and J ends, which lost 4 bases and 0 bases, there was a span of 13 bases. DNA of the CDR3: TGTGCCAGCAGCTCAACGGGACTGAGCTCCTACAATGAGCAGTTCTTC. This codes for CASSSTGLSSYNEQFF.

This rearrangement joins TRBV19 to TRBJ2-4; either TRBD1 or TRBD2 may supply D (5 bases each). Between the trimmed V and J ends, which lost 6 bases and 7 bases, there was a span of 13 bases. The CDR3 sequence is 13 residues long. In germline, CDR1 is LNHDA, CDR2 SQIVND (reference sequence). CDR3 amino acids: CASSRDPINIQYF. CDR3 nucleotides: TGTGCCAGTAGCCGGGACCCAATTAACATTCAGTACTTC.

The chain combines TRBV9 with TRBJ2-3; D is unclear. Germline assignment: CDR1 SGDLS and CDR2 YYNGEE. Between the trimmed V and J ends, which lost 5 bases and 4 bases, there was a span of 17 bases. The CDR3 loop spans 15 amino acids. The CDR3 sequence is CASREITLLADTQYF. CDR3 nucleotides: TGTGCCAGCAGAGAGATCACCCTTTTAGCAGATACGCAGTATTTT.

V gene TRBV18 combines with J gene TRBJ1-4, with 8 bases fitting TRBD1. The CDR3 sequence is 16 residues long. Germline V CDR1 and CDR2: KGHSH, LQKENI. The trim removed 5 bases at V and 5 bases at J, leaving 10 bases unmatched. CDR3 DNA: TGTGCCAGCTCATCCAATCAACAGGGGGTCAATGAAAAACTGTTTTTT. It is translated as CASSSNQQGVNEKLFF.

The V gene is TRBV7-9, the J gene TRBJ2-1, with TRBD1 matching over 10 bases. Trimming removed 5 bases from V and 5 bases from J; junction bases left unmatched: 9. Per the germline V gene, CDR1 is SEHNR and CDR2 is FQNEAQ (reference sequence). CDR3 length: 16 residues. This CDR3 is CASSLNRQGANNEQFF. The CDR3, as DNA: TGTGCCAGCAGCCTGAACCGACAGGGGGCAAACAATGAGCAGTTCTTC.

The rearrangement uses TRBV28 and TRBJ2-7; D is unresolved. The V and J ends lost 7 bases and 2 bases respectively, with 15 bases between them. The CDR3 runs 14 residues. The germline gives CDR1 MDHEN, CDR2 SYDVKM. CDR3 loop: CASTITPRAYEQYF. The CDR3 DNA sequence: TGTGCCAGCACCATAACCCCACGAGCCTACGAGCAGTACTTC.

The V and J genes are TRBV7-9 and TRBJ1-3; D is possibly TRBD1 (5 bases). Germline lookup yields CDR1 SEHNR and CDR2 FQNEAQ (reference sequence). V was trimmed by 5 bases and J by 0 bases, leaving 14 bases between them. The CDR3 has 16 amino acids. The DNA of the CDR3 is TGTGCCAGCAGCCCCTCCGGGGGAATCTCTGGAAACACCATATATTTT. Amino acid sequence: CASSPSGGISGNTIYF.

The V gene is TRBV7-3, the J gene TRBJ2-7; 12 positions match TRBD1. Per germline, CDR1 SGHTA and CDR2 FQGTGA. This CDR3 is 14 amino acids long. V lost 5 bases, J lost 7 bases, and 6 bases stayed unmatched. CDR3 sequence reads: CASSPGQGALEQYF. The CDR3 region has the DNA TGTGCCAGCAGCCCGGGACAGGGGGCGTTGGAGCAGTACTTC.

V gene TRBV5-1 combines with J gene TRBJ2-7; a weak D match, TRBD1 (5 bases). Germline values: CDR1 SGHRS, CDR2 YFSETQ. Trimming took off 0 bases at V and 13 bases at J, with 14 bases between the two ends. The CDR3 contains 12 residues. CDR3 coding DNA: TGCGCCAGCAGCTTGGAGGGGTCAGTGGGTTACTTC. Encoded protein: CASSLEGSVGYF.

The chain carries TRBV29-1 and TRBJ2-3; D tentatively fits TRBD1 or TRBD2 (5 bases each). CDR1 and CDR2 (germline): SQVTM, ANQGSEA. V gave up 4 bases and J gave up 2 bases, with 10 bases separating them. This CDR3 has 13 residues. The DNA for the CDR3 is TGCAGCGTTGGGGGACGGACCACAGATACGCAGTATTTT. Amino acid sequence: CSVGGRTTDTQYF.

The rearrangement links TRBV7-3 to TRBJ2-1; no definite D call. Germline V lookup: CDR1 SGHTA, CDR2 FQGTGA. Trimming cost V 5 bases and J 0 bases, with 11 bases left between them. The CDR3 runs 15 residues. The CDR3 loop is CASSVGSSSYNEQFF. The CDR3 bases are TGTGCCAGCAGCGTTGGGTCTAGCTCCTACAATGAGCAGTTCTTC.

J is TRBJ2-7 and V is TRBV29-1; 9 nucleotides agree with TRBD2. The length of the CDR3 is 12 residues. Germline V lookup: CDR1 SQVTM, CDR2 ANQGSEA. Trimming removed 7 bases from V and 2 bases from J; junction bases left unmatched: 3. This CDR3 reads CSALAGTYEQYF. DNA for the CDR3: TGCAGCGCCCTAGCGGGAACCTACGAGCAGTACTTC.

This chain uses TRBV27 with TRBJ2-2; a weak D match, TRBD1 (6 bases). The V gene lost 4 bases and the J gene lost 0 bases, with 15 bases spanning the gap. CDR3 size: 17 residues. Germline V gene sequence: CDR1 MNHEY, CDR2 SMNVEV (reference sequence). The CDR3 DNA is TGTGCCAGCAGTTCGGATCCAGGGGCCTCGAACACCGGGGAGCTGTTTTTT. Its translation: CASSSDPGASNTGELFF.

The chain carries TRBV6-6 and TRBJ1-3; a weak D match, TRBD1 (5 bases). Germline CDR1 reads MNHNY; CDR2 reads SVGAGI (reference sequence). Trimming cost V 5 bases and J 7 bases, with 9 bases left between them. This CDR3 has 12 amino acids. CDR3 residues: CASSGGLNTIYF. The CDR3 nucleotides are TGTGCCAGCAGTGGGGGGTTGAACACCATATATTTT.

This chain joins TRBV6-6 and TRBJ2-3, with D tentatively TRBD1 (6 bases). V dropped 5 bases and J dropped 2 bases, with 11 bases sitting between them. This CDR3 has 14 amino acids. Germline values: CDR1 MNHNY, CDR2 SVGAGI (reference sequence). The CDR3 DNA reads TGTGCCAGCAGTCCATGGACAGCCACAGATACGCAGTATTTT. Its translation is CASSPWTATDTQYF.

The chain couples TRBV4-1 to TRBJ2-3, with 10 bases that match TRBD2. V dropped 0 bases and J dropped 1; count of bases not matched to a gene: 7. This CDR3 has 18 residues. CDR1 and CDR2 (germline): MGHRA, YSYEKL. The CDR3 is CASSQERGGLAGTDTQYF. The CDR3 DNA follows: TGCGCCAGCAGCCAAGAAAGAGGAGGACTAGCGGGCACAGATACGCAGTATTTT.